The sample holds a few counts of the clone carrying this T cell receptor beta chain. Only in-frame clones appear in the TCRdb table, and some are missing; sequencing was by immunoSEQ multiplex PCR. Here the sample spans approximately 100,000 clones, approximately 78% being singletons. Germline CDR1 LNHDA, CDR2 SQIVND (reference sequence). The CDR3 covers 15 residues. J gave up 10 bases and V 7 bases, and 14 bases lay outside the gene matches. Lung cancer patients with chemo-refractory metastatic non-small-cell disease were given focal radiation plus CTLA-4 blockade with ipilimumab. This specimen comes from a study of radiotherapy plus CTLA-4 blockade in lung cancer. About the research overall: Disease control reached approximately 29%, with objective responses in roughly 19%.

This chain uses TRBV19 with TRBJ2-7; 12 nucleotides align to TRBD1. The sequence was obtained from a human donor with non-small cell lung cancer who had a partial response to radiotherapy plus ipilimumab. Here the sequenced sample was peripheral blood, taken from a patient treated with radiotherapy plus ipilimumab. This CDR3 reads CASTMRGQGASEQYF. The CDR3 bases are TGTGCCAGTACCATGAGGGGACAGGGGGCCTCGGAACAGTACTTC.